The 20 T cell receptor beta chains below all came from one sample that was sequenced in a study of post-analysis software for immune sequencing data. Carried by the TCR beta cDNA libraries were unique molecular identifiers. A single record per CDR3 protein comes from TCRdb applying MiXCR to the PCR reads. The sample consists of 820,000 or so distinct CDR3 sequences, roughly 50% of them appearing once. Regarding the study as a whole: TRBV segments more frequent in patients than in controls numbered several and included TRBV5-6, TRBV5-1 and TRBV20-1.

Their antigen targets remain unknown. Material: blood. These receptors came from a girl aged 10 to 17 with multiple sclerosis.

The chain is built from TRBV7-9 and TRBJ2-1, with D perhaps TRBD1 (6 bases). The CDR3 is 14 residues long. The germline V gene has CDR1 SEHNR and CDR2 FQNEAQ (reference sequence). V was cut by 3 bases and J by 4 bases, with 10 bases left in between. The CDR3 loop reads CASSLARGYNEQFF. CDR3 in DNA: TGTGCCAGCAGCTTGGCCAGGGGATACAATGAGCAGTTCTTC.

In its sample, this clonotype was seen a few times. The chain has TRBV29-1 and TRBJ2-6; the D is unclear. The CDR3 is 15 residues long. The V end lost 5 bases, the J end lost 0 bases, and 11 bases lay between the germline ends. Germline V CDR1 and CDR2: SQVTM, ANQGSEA. The CDR3 loop reads CSVLSVNSGANVLTF. CDR3 DNA sequence: TGCAGCGTTTTGTCGGTGAACTCTGGGGCCAACGTCCTGACTTTC.

This clonotype occurred a few times. The chain employs TRBV7-9 and TRBJ2-7; 7 bases line up with TRBD2. CDR3 length: 18 amino acids. Germline values: CDR1 SEHNR, CDR2 FQNEAQ (reference sequence). The J segment lost 4 bases and the V segment lost 4 bases, leaving 19 bases of the junction unmatched. The CDR3 DNA follows: TGTGCCAGCAGCTCAGGACCCTCCCGACGGGACTACCAGTACGAGCAGTACTTC. Its translation is CASSSGPSRRDYQYEQYF.

This clonotype was detected a few times. The chain carries TRBV20-1 and TRBJ1-1; the D is unclear. CDR3 size: 14 residues. In germline, CDR1 is DFQATT, CDR2 SNEGSKA (reference sequence). V was shortened by 5 bases and J by 1 base, with 14 bases between the two germline ends. CDR3 nucleotide sequence: TGCAGTGCTGAGGTTATGGCTTCGAACACTGAAGCTTTCTTT. Its translation: CSAEVMASNTEAFF.

The rearrangement links TRBV5-1 to TRBJ2-1; D may be TRBD1 (5 bases). CDR1 SGHRS and CDR2 YFSETQ come from the germline V gene. This CDR3 contains 15 residues. Trimming shortened V by 1 base and J by 6 bases, and 14 bases separated the two germline ends. The CDR3 spells CASSLSGQTANEQFF. The CDR3 coding sequence is TGCGCCAGCAGCTTGTCTGGACAAACAGCCAATGAGCAGTTCTTC.

V is TRBV6-1 and J is TRBJ2-3, with TRBD2 matching over 9 bases. Germline loops: CDR1 MNHNS, CDR2 SASEGT. J gave up 5 bases and V 6 bases, and 9 bases lay outside the gene matches. The CDR3 consists of 15 residues. Here the CDR3 reads CASRKLAGGVDTQYF. The DNA of the CDR3 is TGTGCCAGCAGAAAACTAGCGGGCGGTGTAGATACGCAGTATTTT.

With regard to this clonotype: One junction end disagrees with the germline gene, perhaps due to a read error. The chain links TRBV7-2 to TRBJ2-4, with TRBD2 matching 9 bases. Judging by the DNA end, TRBJ2-7 fits better; the J call may be wrong. The CDR3 runs to 15 residues. Germline CDR1 is SGHTA and CDR2 is FQGNSA. The CDR3 DNA is TGTGCCAGCAGTTTAGTGGCGCGGGAGGGGTACGAGCAGTACTTC. Translation: CASSLVAREGYEQYF.

The chain uses TRBV12-3 or TRBV12-4 and TRBJ2-3, with D perhaps assigned TRBD1 or TRBD2 (5 bases each). CDR3 length: 15 amino acids. The germline V and J ends were trimmed by 6 bases and 1 base, with 14 bases remaining between them. CDR3 sequence (DNA): TGTGCCAGCAGCCGCCGGGACGAGCGCACAGATACGCAGTATTTT. Protein sequence: CASSRRDERTDTQYF.

V is TRBV5-1 and J is TRBJ2-6; TRBD1 agrees at 8 bases. V lost 0 bases and J lost 5; bases outside the gene matches: 4. This CDR3 is built from 16 residues. Germline CDR1 reads SGHRS; CDR2 reads YFSETQ. CDR3 bases: TGCGCCAGCAGCTTGGTACAGGGGGTTAGGGCCAACGTCCTGACTTTC. Its protein product is CASSLVQGVRANVLTF. Full variable domain (missing parts from reference TRBV5-1 and TRBJ2-6): KAGVTQTPRYLIKTRGQQVTLSCSPISGHRSVSWYQQTPGQGLQFLFEYFSETQRNKGNFPGRFSGRQFSNSRSEMNVSTLELGDSALYLCASSLVQGVRANVLTFGAGSRLTVL.

V and J are TRBV20-1 and TRBJ2-5, with 13 bases identical to TRBD2. CDR1 DFQATT and CDR2 SNEGSKA come from the germline V gene (reference sequence). The CDR3 totals 12 residues. The trim removed 5 bases at V and 8 bases at J, leaving 2 bases unmatched. CDR3 amino acids: CSAPGLAGTQYF. CDR3 bases: TGCAGTGCTCCGGGACTAGCGGGAACCCAGTACTTC.

This clonotype was counted between two and nine times. The genes are TRBV7-9 and TRBJ1-5; 12 nucleotides match TRBD1. Trimming removed 5 bases from V and 7 bases from J; junction bases left unmatched: 9. This CDR3 is built from 16 residues. Germline V gene sequence: CDR1 SEHNR, CDR2 FQNEAQ (reference sequence). In DNA, the CDR3 is TGTGCCAGCAGCCCTATAGGGACAGGGGGCGGACAGCCCCAGCATTTT. Translated: CASSPIGTGGGQPQHF.

This rearrangement joins TRBV14 to TRBJ1-1; D possibly corresponds to TRBD1 (5 bases). In germline, CDR1 is SGHDN, CDR2 FVKESK. The V end lost 0 bases, the J end lost 4 bases, and 15 bases lay between the germline ends. The CDR3 loop spans 16 amino acids. The CDR3 DNA reads as TGTGCCAGCAGCCAAGATAGGACATGGAAGGGCACTGAAGCTTTCTTT. Translating it yields CASSQDRTWKGTEAFF. Combining the CDR3 with reference TRBV14 and TRBJ1-1 gives the whole variable domain EAGVTQFPSHSVIEKGQTVTLRCDPISGHDNLYWYRRVMGKEIKFLLHFVKESKQDESGMPNNRFLAERTGGTYSTLKVQPAELEDSGVYFCASSQDRTWKGTEAFFGQGTRLTVV.

V and J are TRBV5-6 and TRBJ1-5; weak D call: TRBD1 (5 bases). This CDR3 spans 16 amino acids. V lost 4 bases, J lost 2 bases, and 16 bases lay in between. Germline V gene sequence: CDR1 SGHDT, CDR2 YYEEEE. In DNA form, the CDR3 reads TGTGCCAGCAGCCCAGGGACTGTAAAGGGCAATCAGCCCCAGCATTTT. Residues: CASSPGTVKGNQPQHF.

This clonotype was seen a handful of times. The rearrangement joins TRBV12-3 or TRBV12-4 to TRBJ2-5, with D possibly TRBD2 on 7 matching bases. The CDR3 has 14 amino acids. Trimming pared 3 bases from V and 5 bases from J, leaving 13 bases between. The CDR3 nucleotides are TGTGCCAGCAGTTTCGGGGGGCCCGTGGAGACCCAGTACTTC. Its translation: CASSFGGPVETQYF.

This clonotype has only a few counts. This chain connects TRBV20-1 to TRBJ2-7; D ambiguous. CDR1 is DFQATT and CDR2 is SNEGSKA in the germline V gene (reference sequence). Trimming pared 6 bases from V and 3 bases from J, leaving 12 bases between. The CDR3 is 12 residues long. The CDR3 loop reads CSAKLTGYEQYF. CDR3 bases: TGCAGTGCGAAACTGACCGGCTACGAGCAGTACTTC.

The chain joins TRBV9 to TRBJ2-1; 13 bases are shared with TRBD2. Germline V gives CDR1 SGDLS, CDR2 YYNGEE. The CDR3 consists of 17 residues. The ends lost 4 bases at V and 3 bases at J; junction bases unmatched: 7. CDR3 in amino acids: CASSPRTSGGLYNEQFF. The CDR3 coding sequence is TGTGCCAGCAGCCCCCGGACTAGCGGGGGCCTCTACAATGAGCAGTTCTTC.

This chain uses TRBV11-2 with TRBJ2-4; D possibly corresponds to TRBD2 (6 bases). There are 14 residues in the CDR3. The germline V gene has CDR1 SGHAT and CDR2 FQNNGV. V was cut by 1 base and J by 6 bases, with 10 bases left in between. CDR3: CASSLGLVGNIQYF. In nucleotides, the CDR3 is TGTGCCAGCAGCTTAGGACTAGTTGGAAACATTCAGTACTTC.

The chain employs TRBV14 and TRBJ2-5, with 10 bases that match TRBD2. Germline V gives CDR1 SGHDN, CDR2 FVKESK. This CDR3 is 17 amino acids long. J was trimmed by 11 bases and V by 1 base; bases with no gene match: 16. CDR3 region: CASSQGRLAGVLNEQYF. The CDR3 coding sequence is TGTGCCAGCAGCCAAGGCCGCCTAGCGGGAGTTTTGAATGAGCAGTACTTC.

The chain carries TRBV12-3 or TRBV12-4 and TRBJ1-2; D unresolved. The length of the CDR3 is 12 residues. Trimming stripped 5 bases from V and 5 bases from J, with 9 bases between. CDR3 loop: CASSVQDYGYTF. CDR3 DNA sequence: TGTGCCAGCAGTGTTCAGGATTATGGCTACACCTTC.

This clonotype came up a few times. The gene calls are TRBV6-5 and TRBJ2-7; 9 bases line up with TRBD1. This CDR3 is built from 14 residues. V dropped 9 bases and J dropped 2; count of bases not matched to a gene: 8. From germline, CDR1 is MNHEY and CDR2 SVGAGI. The CDR3: CASSQDRGPYEQYF. In nucleotides, the CDR3 is TGTGCCAGTAGCCAGGACAGGGGACCCTACGAGCAGTACTTC.